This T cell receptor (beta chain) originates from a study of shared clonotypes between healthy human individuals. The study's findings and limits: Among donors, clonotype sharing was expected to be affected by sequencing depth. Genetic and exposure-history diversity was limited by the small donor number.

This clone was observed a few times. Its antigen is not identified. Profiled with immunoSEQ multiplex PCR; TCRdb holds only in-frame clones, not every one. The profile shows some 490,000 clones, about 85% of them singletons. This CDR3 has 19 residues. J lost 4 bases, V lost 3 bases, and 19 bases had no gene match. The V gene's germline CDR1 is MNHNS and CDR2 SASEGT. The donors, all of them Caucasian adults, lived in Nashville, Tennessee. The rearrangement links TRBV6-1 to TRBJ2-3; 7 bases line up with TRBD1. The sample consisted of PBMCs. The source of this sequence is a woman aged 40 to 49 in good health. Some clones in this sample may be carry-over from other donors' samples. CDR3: CASSDPRLDRDPHADTQYF. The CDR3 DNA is TGTGCCAGCAGTGACCCCCGACTCGACAGGGATCCCCACGCAGATACGCAGTATTTT.